This entry concerns a single TCR beta chain. What it binds is not known. This entry belongs to a study of T cell repertoires in cytomegalovirus infection. Study background: TCR beta signatures that were public indicated CMV infection and matching HLA type. The study's findings and limits: The cumulative frequency of public TCR beta families identified carriers of CMV plus the relevant HLA. In two of eight donors, the top clonotype was HLA-C-restricted CMV-specific.

One entry per CDR3 protein, called by TCRdb with MiXCR from the reads. The data show over 200,000 distinct CDR3 sequences, around 13% seen once. V lost 7 bases, J lost 5 bases, and 17 bases lay in between. CDR1 MNHEY and CDR2 SVGEGT come from the germline V gene. This CDR3 spans 14 amino acids. The chain couples TRBV6-2 or TRBV6-3 to TRBJ1-2; tentatively, D is TRBD1 (5 bases). The TCR originated in a human donor in good health (CMV status not recorded). Some clones in this sample may be carry-over from other donors' samples. The sample taken for sequencing was PBMCs. The CDR3 DNA sequence: TGTGCCAGCACCATAGACAGTCCAAATTATGGCTACACCTTC. Its protein product is CASTIDSPNYGYTF.